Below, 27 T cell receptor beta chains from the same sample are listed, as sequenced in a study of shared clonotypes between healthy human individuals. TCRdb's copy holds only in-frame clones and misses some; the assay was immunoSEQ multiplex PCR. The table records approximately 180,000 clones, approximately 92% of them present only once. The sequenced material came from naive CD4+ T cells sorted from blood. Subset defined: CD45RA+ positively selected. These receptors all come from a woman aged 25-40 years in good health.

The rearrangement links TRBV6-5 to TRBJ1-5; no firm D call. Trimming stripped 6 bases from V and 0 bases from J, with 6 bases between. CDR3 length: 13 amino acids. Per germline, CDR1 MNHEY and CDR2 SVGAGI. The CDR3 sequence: CASSPHSNQPQHF. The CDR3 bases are TGTGCCAGCAGCCCACATAGCAATCAGCCCCAGCATTTT.

CDR3 DNA sequence: TGTGCCAGCAGATCGACTAGCGTCGGCTACGAGCAGTACTTC. Its protein product is CASRSTSVGYEQYF. The rearrangement links TRBV11-2 to TRBJ2-7; TRBD2 agrees at 8 bases. CDR1 SGHAT and CDR2 FQNNGV come from the germline V gene. This CDR3 region has 14 residues. With V trimmed by 6 bases and J by 3 bases, 7 bases remained unmatched.

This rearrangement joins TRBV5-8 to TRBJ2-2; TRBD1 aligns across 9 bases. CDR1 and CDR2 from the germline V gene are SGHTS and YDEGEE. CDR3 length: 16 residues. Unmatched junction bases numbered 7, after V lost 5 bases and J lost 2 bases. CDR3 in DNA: TGTGCCAGCAGTTGGGGGACAGGGATTAACACCGGGGAGCTGTTTTTT. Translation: CASSWGTGINTGELFF. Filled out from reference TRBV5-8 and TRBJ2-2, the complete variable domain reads EAGVTQSPTHLIKTRGQQATLRCSPISGHTSVYWYQQALGLGLQFLLWYDEGEERNRGNFPPRFSGRQFPNYSSELNVNALELEDSALYLCASSWGTGINTGELFFGEGSRLTVL.

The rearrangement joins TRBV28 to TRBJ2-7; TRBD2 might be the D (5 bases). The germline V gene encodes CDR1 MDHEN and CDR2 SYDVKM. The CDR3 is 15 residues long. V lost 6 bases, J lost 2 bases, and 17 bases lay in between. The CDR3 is CASRGSYPEAYEQYF. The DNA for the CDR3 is TGTGCCAGCAGGGGCTCCTACCCGGAGGCCTACGAGCAGTACTTC.

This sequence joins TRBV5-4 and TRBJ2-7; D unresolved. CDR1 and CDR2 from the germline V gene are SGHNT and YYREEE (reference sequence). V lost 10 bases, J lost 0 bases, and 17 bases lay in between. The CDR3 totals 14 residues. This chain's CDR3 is CACPRRRPSYEQYF. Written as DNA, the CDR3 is TGTGCCTGTCCCCGCCGGAGACCCTCCTACGAGCAGTACTTC.

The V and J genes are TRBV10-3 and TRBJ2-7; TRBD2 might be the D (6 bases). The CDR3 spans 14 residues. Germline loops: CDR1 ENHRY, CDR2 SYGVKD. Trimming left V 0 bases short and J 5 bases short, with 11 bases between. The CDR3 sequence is CAISESGTPHEQYF. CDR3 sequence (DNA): TGTGCCATCAGTGAGTCAGGGACTCCCCACGAGCAGTACTTC.

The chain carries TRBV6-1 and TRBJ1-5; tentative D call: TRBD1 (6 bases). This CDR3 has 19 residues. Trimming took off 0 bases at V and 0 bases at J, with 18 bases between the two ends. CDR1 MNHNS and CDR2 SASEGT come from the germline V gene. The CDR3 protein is CASSEARGPPYYSNQPQHF. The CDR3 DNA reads TGTGCCAGCAGTGAAGCCCGGGGGCCCCCCTATTATAGCAATCAGCCCCAGCATTTT.

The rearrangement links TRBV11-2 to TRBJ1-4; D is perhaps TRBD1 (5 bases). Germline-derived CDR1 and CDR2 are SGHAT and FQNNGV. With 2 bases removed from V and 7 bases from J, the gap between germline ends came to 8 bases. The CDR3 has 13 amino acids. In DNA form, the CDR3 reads TGTGCCAGCAGCTTACGAGGGGTTGAAAAACTGTTTTTT. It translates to CASSLRGVEKLFF.

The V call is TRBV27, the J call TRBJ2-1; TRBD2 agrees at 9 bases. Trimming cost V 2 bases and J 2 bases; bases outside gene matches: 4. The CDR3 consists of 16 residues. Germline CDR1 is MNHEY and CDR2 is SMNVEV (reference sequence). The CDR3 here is CASSLAPSGTYNEQFF. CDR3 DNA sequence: TGTGCCAGCAGTTTAGCTCCTAGCGGGACCTACAATGAGCAGTTCTTC.

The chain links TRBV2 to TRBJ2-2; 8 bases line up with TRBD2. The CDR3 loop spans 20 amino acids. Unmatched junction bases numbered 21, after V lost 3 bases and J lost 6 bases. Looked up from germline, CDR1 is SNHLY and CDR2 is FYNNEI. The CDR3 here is CASSDPSTWLAGGLPGELFF. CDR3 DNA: TGTGCCAGCAGTGATCCGTCTACCTGGCTAGCGGGTGGATTACCCGGGGAGCTGTTTTTT.

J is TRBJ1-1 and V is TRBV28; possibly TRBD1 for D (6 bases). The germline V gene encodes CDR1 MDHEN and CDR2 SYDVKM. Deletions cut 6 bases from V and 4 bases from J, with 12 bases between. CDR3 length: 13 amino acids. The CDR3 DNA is TGTGCCAGCAGCCGGACAGTGCCCACTGAAGCTTTCTTT. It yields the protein CASSRTVPTEAFF.

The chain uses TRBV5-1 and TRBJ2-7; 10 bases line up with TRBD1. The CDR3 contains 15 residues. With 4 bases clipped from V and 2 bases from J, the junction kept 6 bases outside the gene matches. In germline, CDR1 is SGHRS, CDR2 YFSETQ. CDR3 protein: CASSPDRGGPYEQYF. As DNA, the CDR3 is TGCGCCAGCAGCCCGGACAGGGGGGGCCCCTACGAGCAGTACTTC.

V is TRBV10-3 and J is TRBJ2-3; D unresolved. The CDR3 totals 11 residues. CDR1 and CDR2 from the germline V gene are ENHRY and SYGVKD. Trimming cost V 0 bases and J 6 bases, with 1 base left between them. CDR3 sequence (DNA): TGTGCCATCAGTGAGTCCGATACGCAGTATTTT. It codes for CAISESDTQYF.

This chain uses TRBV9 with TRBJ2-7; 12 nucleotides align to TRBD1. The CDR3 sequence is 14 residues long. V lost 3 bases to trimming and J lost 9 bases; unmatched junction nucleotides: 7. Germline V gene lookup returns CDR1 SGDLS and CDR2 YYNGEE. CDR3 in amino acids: CASSAGQGARRQYF. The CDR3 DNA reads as TGTGCCAGCAGCGCGGGACAGGGGGCGCGAAGGCAGTACTTC.

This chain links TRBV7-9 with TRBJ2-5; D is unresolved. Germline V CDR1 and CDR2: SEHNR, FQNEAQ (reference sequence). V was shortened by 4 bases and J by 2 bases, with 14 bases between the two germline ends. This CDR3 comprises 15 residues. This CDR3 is CASSSYRLRQETQYF. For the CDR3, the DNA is TGTGCCAGCAGCTCATATCGGTTGAGACAAGAGACCCAGTACTTC.

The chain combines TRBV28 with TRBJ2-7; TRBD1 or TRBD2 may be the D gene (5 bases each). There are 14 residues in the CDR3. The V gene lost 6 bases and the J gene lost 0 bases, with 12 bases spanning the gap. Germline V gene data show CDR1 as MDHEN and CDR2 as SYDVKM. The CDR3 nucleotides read TGTGCCAGCAGCTCCGGGACCAACTCCTACGAGCAGTACTTC. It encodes CASSSGTNSYEQYF.

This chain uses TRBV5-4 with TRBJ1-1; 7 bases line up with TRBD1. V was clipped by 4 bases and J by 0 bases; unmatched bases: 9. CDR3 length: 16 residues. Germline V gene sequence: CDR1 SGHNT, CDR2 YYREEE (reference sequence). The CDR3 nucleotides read TGTGCCAGCAGCCCCGGGACAGATTCTATGAACACTGAAGCTTTCTTT. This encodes CASSPGTDSMNTEAFF.

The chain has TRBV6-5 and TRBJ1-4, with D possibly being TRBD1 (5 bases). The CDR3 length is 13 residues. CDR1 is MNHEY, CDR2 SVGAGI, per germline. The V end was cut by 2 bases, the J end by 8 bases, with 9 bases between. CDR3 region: CASSYRPGEKLFF. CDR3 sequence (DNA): TGTGCCAGCAGTTACCGTCCAGGGGAAAAACTGTTTTTT.

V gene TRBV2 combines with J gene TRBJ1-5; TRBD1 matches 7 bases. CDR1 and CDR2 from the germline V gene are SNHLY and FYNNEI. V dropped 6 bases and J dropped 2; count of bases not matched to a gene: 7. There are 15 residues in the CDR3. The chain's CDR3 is CASRSRQGGNQPQHF. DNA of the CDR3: TGTGCCAGCAGATCTCGACAGGGTGGCAATCAGCCCCAGCATTTT.

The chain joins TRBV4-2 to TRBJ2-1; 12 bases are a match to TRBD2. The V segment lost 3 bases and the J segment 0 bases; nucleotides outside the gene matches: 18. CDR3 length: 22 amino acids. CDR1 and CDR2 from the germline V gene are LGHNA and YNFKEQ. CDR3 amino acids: CASSQTNPTSGRFTSSYNEQFF. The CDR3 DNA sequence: TGTGCCAGCAGCCAGACGAACCCAACTAGCGGGAGGTTTACGAGCTCCTACAATGAGCAGTTCTTC.

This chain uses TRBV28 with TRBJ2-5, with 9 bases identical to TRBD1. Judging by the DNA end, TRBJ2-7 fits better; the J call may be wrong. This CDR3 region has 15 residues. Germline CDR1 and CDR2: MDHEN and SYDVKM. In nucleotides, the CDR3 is TGTGCCAGCAGTATCCGGGACAGGGACAACCACGAGCAGTACTTC. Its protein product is CASSIRDRDNHEQYF.

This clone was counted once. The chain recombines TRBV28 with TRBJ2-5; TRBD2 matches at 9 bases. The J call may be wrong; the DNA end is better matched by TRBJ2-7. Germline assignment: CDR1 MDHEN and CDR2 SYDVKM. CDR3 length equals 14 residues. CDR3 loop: CASSFLAGDYEQYF. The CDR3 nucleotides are TGTGCCAGCAGTTTCTTAGCGGGAGACTACGAGCAGTACTTC.

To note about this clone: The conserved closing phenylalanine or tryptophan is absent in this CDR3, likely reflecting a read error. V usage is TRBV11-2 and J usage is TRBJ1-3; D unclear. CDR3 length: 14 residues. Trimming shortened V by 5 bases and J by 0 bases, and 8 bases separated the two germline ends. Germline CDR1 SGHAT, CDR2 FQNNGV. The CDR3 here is CASSPEASGNTIYL. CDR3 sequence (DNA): TGTGCCAGCAGCCCAGAGGCCTCTGGAAACACCATATATCTT.

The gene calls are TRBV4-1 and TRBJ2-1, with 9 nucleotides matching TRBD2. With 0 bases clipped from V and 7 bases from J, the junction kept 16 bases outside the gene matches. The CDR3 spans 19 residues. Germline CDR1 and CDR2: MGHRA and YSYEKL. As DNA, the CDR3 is TGCGCCAGCAGCCAAGATCCCTTTAAAAGTAGCGGGAGAGGTAATGAGCAGTTCTTC. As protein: CASSQDPFKSSGRGNEQFF.

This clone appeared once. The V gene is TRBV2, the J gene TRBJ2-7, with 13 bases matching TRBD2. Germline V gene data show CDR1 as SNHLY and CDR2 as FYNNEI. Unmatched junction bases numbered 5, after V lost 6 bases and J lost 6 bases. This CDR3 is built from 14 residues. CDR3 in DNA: TGTGCCAGCAGCGGACTAGCGGGAGACGGCGAGCAGTACTTC. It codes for CASSGLAGDGEQYF.

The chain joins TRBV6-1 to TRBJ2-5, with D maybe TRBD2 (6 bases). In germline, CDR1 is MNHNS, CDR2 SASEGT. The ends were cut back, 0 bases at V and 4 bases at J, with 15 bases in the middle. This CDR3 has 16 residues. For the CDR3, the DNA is TGTGCCAGCAGTGAAGCGTGGCGGAGGAGGGGAGAGACCCAGTACTTC. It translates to CASSEAWRRRGETQYF.

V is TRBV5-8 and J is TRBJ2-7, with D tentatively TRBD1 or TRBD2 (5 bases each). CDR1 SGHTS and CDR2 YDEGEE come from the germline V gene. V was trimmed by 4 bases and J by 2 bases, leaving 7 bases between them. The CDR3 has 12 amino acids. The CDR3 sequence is CASSRDPYEQYF. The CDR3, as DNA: TGTGCCAGCAGCCGGGACCCCTACGAGCAGTACTTC.